The following is a T cell receptor beta chain sequence with its context. The CDR3 loop spans 14 amino acids. V lost 4 bases to trimming and J lost 7 bases; unmatched junction nucleotides: 5. CDR1 is LGHNA and CDR2 is YSLEER in the germline V gene. The sample originates from a study of control samples from healthy donors and cancer patients. Repertoires were generated with immunoSEQ multiplex PCR, while TCRdb's copy carries only in-frame clones and drops some. This sample has 150,000 to 180,000 clones, with 90% to 95% found just once. The genes are TRBV4-3 and TRBJ2-1; 9 bases agree with TRBD1. This receptor was obtained from a man between 40 and 49 years old in good health. Specimen: blood. CDR3 bases: TGCGCCAGCAGCCGGGGACAGGGCCTTAATGAGCAGTTCTTC. The encoded protein is CASSRGQGLNEQFF.